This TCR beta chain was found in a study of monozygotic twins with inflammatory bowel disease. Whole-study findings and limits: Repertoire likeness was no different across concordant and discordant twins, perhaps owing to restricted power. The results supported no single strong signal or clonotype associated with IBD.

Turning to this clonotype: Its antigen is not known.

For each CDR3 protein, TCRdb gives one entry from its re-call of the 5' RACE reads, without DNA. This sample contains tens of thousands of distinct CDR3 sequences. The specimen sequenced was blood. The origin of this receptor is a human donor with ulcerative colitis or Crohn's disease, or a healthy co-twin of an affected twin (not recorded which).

This CDR3 is CSASQDRGTDTQYF. The genes are TRBV20-1 and TRBJ2-3; TCRdb gives TRBD1 as the D gene, but with no DNA this cannot be confirmed. This CDR3 region has 14 residues. In germline, CDR1 is DFQATT, CDR2 SNEGSKA (reference sequence).